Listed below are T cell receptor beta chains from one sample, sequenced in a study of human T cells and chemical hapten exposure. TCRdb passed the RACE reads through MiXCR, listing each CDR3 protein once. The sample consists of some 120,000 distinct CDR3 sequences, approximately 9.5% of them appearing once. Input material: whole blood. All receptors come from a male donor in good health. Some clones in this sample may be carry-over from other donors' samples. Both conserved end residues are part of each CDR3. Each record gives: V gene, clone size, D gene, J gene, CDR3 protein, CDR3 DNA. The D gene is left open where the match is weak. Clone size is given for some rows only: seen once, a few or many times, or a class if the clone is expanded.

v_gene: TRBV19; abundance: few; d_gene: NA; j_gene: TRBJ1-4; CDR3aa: CASSIAGSDEKLFF; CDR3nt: TGTGCCAGTAGTATAGCAGGGAGTGATGAAAAACTGTTTTTT
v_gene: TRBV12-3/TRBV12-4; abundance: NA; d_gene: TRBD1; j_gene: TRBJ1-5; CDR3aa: CASSNRGAQPQHF; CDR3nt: TGTGCCAGCAGCAACAGGGGCGCCCAGCCCCAGCATTTT
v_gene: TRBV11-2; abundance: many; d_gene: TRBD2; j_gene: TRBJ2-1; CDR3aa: CASGTSGFINEQFF; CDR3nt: TGTGCCAGCGGGACTAGCGGGTTCATCAATGAGCAGTTCTTC
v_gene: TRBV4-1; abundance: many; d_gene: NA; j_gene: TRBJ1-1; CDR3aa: CASSQVKQNTEAFF; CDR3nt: TGCGCCAGCAGCCAAGTAAAACAGAACACTGAAGCTTTCTTT
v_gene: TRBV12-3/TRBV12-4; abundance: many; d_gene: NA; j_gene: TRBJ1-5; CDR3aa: CASSFNSNQPQHF; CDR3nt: TGTGCCAGCAGTTTCAATAGCAATCAGCCCCAGCATTTT
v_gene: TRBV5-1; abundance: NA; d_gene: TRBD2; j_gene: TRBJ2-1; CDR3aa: CASRGLAGDNEQFF; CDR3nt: TGCGCCAGCCGAGGACTAGCGGGGGACAATGAGCAGTTCTTC
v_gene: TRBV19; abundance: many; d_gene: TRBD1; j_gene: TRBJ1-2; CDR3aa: CASRVAGTGANYGYTF; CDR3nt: TGTGCCAGTAGAGTTGCCGGGACAGGGGCTAACTATGGCTACACCTTC
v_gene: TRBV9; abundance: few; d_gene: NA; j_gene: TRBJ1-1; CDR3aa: CASSVGASGEAFF; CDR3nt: TGTGCCAGCAGCGTGGGTGCTTCGGGGGAAGCTTTCTTT
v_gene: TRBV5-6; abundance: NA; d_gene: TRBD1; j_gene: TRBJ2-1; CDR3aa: CASSPGQPAYNEQFF; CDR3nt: TGTGCCAGCAGCCCGGGACAGCCCGCCTACAATGAGCAGTTCTTC
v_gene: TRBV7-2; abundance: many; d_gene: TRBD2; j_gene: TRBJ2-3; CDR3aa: CASSLGGGGTDTQYF; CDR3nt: TGTGCCAGCAGCTTAGGGGGGGGAGGCACAGATACGCAGTATTTT
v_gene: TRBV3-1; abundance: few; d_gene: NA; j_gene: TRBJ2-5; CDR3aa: CASRQISGTQETQYF; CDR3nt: TGTGCCAGCAGGCAGATTTCAGGGACCCAAGAGACCCAGTACTTC
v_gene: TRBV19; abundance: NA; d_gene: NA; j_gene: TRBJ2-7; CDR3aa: CAGSPRTLGSYEQYF; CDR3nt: TGTGCCGGTAGTCCCCGGACCCTCGGGTCCTACGAGCAGTACTTC
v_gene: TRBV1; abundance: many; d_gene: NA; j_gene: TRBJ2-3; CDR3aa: CTSSQDRVAGGTDTQYF; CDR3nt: NA
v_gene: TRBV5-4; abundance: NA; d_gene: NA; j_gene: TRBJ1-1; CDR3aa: CASSLMYTEAFF; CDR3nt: TGTGCCAGCAGCTTGATGTACACTGAAGCTTTCTTT
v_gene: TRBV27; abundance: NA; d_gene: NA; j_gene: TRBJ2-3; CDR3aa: CASSLQRGTDTQYF; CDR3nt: TGTGCCAGCAGTCTCCAGCGGGGCACAGATACGCAGTATTTT
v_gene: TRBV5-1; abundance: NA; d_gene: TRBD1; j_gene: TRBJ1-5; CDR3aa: CASSSGTDSNQPQHF; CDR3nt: TGCGCCAGCAGCTCCGGGACAGATAGCAATCAGCCCCAGCATTTT
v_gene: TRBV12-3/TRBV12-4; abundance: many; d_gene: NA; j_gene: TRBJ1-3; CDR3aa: CASSGQSGNTIYF; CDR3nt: TGTGCCAGCAGTGGACAGTCTGGAAACACCATATATTTT
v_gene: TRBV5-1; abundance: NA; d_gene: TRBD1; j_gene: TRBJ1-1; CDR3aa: CASSTGQAGGAIF; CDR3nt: TGCGCCAGCAGCACTGGACAGGCCGGGGGAGCTATCTTT
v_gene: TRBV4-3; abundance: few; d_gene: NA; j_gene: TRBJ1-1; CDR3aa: CASSQDRMNTEAFF; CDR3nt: TGCGCCAGCAGCCAAGATAGAATGAACACTGAAGCTTTCTTT
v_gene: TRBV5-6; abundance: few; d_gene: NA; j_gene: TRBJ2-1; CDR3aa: CASSLVRQAGNEQFF; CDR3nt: TGTGCCAGCAGCTTGGTCCGACAGGCGGGCAATGAGCAGTTCTTC
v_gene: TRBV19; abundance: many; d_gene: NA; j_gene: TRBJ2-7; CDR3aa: CASSQGHRRPSYEQYF; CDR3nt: TGTGCCAGTAGTCAAGGGCACAGGAGGCCCTCCTACGAGCAGTACTTC
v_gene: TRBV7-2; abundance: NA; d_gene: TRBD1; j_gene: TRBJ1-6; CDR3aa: CASSLGGQSSSYNSPLHF; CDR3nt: TGTGCCAGCAGCTTAGGGGGACAGTCTAGCTCCTATAATTCACCCCTCCACTTT
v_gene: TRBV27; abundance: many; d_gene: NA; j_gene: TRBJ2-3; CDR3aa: CASSLSAGTSTDTQYF; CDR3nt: TGTGCCAGCAGTTTATCCGCAGGAACCAGCACAGATACGCAGTATTTT
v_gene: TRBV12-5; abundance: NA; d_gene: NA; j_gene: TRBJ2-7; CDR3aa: CASGPPGLPYEQYF; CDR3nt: TGTGCTAGTGGTCCGCCGGGACTCCCCTACGAGCAGTACTTC
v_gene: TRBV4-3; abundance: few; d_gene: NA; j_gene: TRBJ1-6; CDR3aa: CASSQDSQPDSNSPLHF; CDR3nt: TGCGCCAGCAGCCAAGATTCCCAACCGGACAGTAATTCACCCCTCCACTTT
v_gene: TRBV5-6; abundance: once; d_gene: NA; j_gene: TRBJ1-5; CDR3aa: CASSLGVWGQPQHF; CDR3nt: TGTGCCAGCAGCTTGGGGGTCTGGGGCCAGCCCCAGCATTTT
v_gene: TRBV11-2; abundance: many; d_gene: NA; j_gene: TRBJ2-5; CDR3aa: CASSLGTGAGETQYF; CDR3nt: TGTGCCAGCAGCTTAGGTACTGGGGCGGGAGAGACCCAGTACTTC
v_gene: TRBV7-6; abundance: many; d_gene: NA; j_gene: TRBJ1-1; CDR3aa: CASSHRDNTEAFF; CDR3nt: TGTGCCAGCAGCCACAGGGATAACACTGAAGCTTTCTTT
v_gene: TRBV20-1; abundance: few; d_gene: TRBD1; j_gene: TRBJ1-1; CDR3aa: CSARSGDRRNTEAFF; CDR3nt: TGCAGTGCTAGATCCGGGGACAGGAGGAACACTGAAGCTTTCTTT
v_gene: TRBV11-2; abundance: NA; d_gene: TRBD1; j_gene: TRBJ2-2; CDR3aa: CASSLRQGGGTGELFF; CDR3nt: TGTGCCAGCAGCTTACGACAGGGGGGAGGCACCGGGGAGCTGTTTTTT
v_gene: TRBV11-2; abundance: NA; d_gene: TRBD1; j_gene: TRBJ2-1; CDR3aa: CASSHYGETGTGGKNEQFF; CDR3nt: TGTGCCAGCAGCCACTACGGGGAGACCGGGACAGGGGGCAAGAATGAGCAGTTCTTC
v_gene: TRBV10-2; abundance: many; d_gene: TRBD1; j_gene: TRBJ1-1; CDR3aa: CASERDRNTEAFF; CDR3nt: TGCGCCAGCGAGAGGGACAGGAACACTGAAGCTTTCTTT
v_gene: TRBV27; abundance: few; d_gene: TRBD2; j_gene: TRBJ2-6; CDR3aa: CASSLYGEGGANVLTF; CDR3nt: TGTGCCAGCAGTTTATACGGGGAGGGTGGGGCCAACGTCCTGACTTTC
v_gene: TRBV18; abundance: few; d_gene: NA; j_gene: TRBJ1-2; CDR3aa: CASSPTGQTNYGYTF; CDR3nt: TGTGCCAGCTCACCAACGGGACAAACTAACTATGGCTACACCTTC
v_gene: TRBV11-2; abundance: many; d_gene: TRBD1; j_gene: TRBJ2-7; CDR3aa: CASSSPGGRGYEQYF; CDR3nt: TGTGCCAGCAGCAGCCCAGGGGGCAGGGGGTACGAGCAGTACTTC
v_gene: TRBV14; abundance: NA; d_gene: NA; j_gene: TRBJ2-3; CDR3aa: CASSQYRTDTQYF; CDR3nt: TGTGCCAGCAGCCAGTATCGGACAGATACGCAGTATTTT
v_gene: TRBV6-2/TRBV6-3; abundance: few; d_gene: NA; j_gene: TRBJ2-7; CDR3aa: CASRPLPQTGISYEQYF; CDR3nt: TGTGCCAGCAGACCCCTGCCCCAGACCGGGATTTCCTACGAGCAGTACTTC
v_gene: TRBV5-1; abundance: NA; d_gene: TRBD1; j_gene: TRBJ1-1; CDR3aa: CASSRGQASTVSPTFF; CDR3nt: TGCGCCAGCAGCAGGGGACAGGCCAGTACCGTCTCCCCGACTTTCTTT
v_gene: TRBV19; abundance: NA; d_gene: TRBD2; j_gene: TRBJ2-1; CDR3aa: CASSRWVWREGLHEQFF; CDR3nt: TGTGCCAGTAGTAGATGGGTTTGGAGGGAGGGCCTACATGAGCAGTTCTTC
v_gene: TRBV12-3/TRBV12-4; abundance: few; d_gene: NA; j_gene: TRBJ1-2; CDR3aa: CASRGTMSNYGYTF; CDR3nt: TGTGCCAGCAGGGGGACTATGTCTAACTATGGCTACACCTTC